Listed here are 27 T cell receptor beta chains from one sample, sequenced in a study of human T cells and chemical hapten exposure. Noted time point: patch test 1, 2 weeks after DPC sensitization. Described treatment: therapeutic diphenylcyclopropenone sensitization with weekly scalp DPC. Each CDR3 protein gets one entry after TCRdb re-called the RACE reads with MiXCR. The table includes about 120,000 distinct CDR3 sequences, 12% detected once. Sequences were derived from whole blood, sampled in connection with sensitization to the hapten diphenylcyclopropenone (DPC). All receptors come from a woman in her forties or fifties with alopecia areata. Some clones in this sample may be carry-over from other donors' samples.

There are a few counts of this clonotype. The chain has TRBV7-2 and TRBJ1-4, with a tentative D call TRBD1 (6 bases). In germline, CDR1 is SGHTA, CDR2 FQGNSA. Trimming cost V 1 base and J 8 bases, with 11 bases left between them. The CDR3 is 14 amino acids. CDR3 nucleotides: TGTGCCAGCAGCTTAGATCAGGGGTGGGAAAAACTGTTTTTT. Its protein is CASSLDQGWEKLFF.

There are a few counts of this clonotype. This chain links TRBV7-8 with TRBJ2-7; TRBD2 aligns across 8 bases. Trimming removed 5 bases from V and 3 bases from J; junction bases left unmatched: 9. This CDR3 has 15 residues. CDR1 SGHVS and CDR2 FQNEAQ come from the germline V gene. The CDR3 coding sequence is TGTGCCAGCAGCCCTAGGGTAGCGGGAAGCTACGAGCAGTACTTC. It specifies CASSPRVAGSYEQYF.

V and J are TRBV7-9 and TRBJ2-3; perhaps TRBD1 as D (6 bases). There are 14 residues in the CDR3. In germline, CDR1 is SEHNR, CDR2 FQNEAQ (reference sequence). V shed 5 bases and J shed 4 bases, with 13 bases lying between them. CDR3 in DNA: TGTGCCAGCAGCGACTGGACAGACCCAGATACGCAGTATTTT. It translates to CASSDWTDPDTQYF.

The CDR3 is CASSQEEGIYNEQFF. In DNA, the CDR3 is TGCGCCAGCAGCCAAGAGGAGGGTATCTACAATGAGCAGTTCTTC. The genes are TRBV4-1 and TRBJ2-1; D is possibly TRBD2 (6 bases). CDR3 length: 15 residues. In germline, CDR1 is MGHRA, CDR2 YSYEKL. V was shortened by 0 bases and J by 3 bases, with 9 bases between the two germline ends.

The chain recombines TRBV18 with TRBJ2-4, with D tentatively TRBD2 (6 bases). The V end was cut by 6 bases, the J end by 5 bases, with 8 bases between. Germline values: CDR1 KGHSH, CDR2 LQKENI. This CDR3 has 12 amino acids. CDR3 coding DNA: TGTGCCAGCTCCGGGACTGAAAACATTCAGTACTTC. Amino acids: CASSGTENIQYF.

This clonotype was seen a few times. The chain couples TRBV6-5 to TRBJ2-1, with unresolved D. The CDR3 covers 16 residues. V was clipped by 6 bases and J by 0 bases, with 15 bases between them. The V gene's germline CDR1 is MNHEY and CDR2 SVGAGI. As DNA, the CDR3 is TGTGCCAGCAGCACATTTAGGGCTAGCTCCTACAATGAGCAGTTCTTC. Translating it yields CASSTFRASSYNEQFF.

The chain joins TRBV28 to TRBJ1-2, with 7 nucleotides matching TRBD1. The CDR3 has 13 amino acids. CDR1 MDHEN and CDR2 SYDVKM come from the germline V gene. V lost 8 bases and J lost 4; bases outside the gene matches: 7. The CDR3 region is CASGSQGVYGYTF. The CDR3 DNA sequence: TGTGCCAGCGGTAGTCAGGGGGTCTATGGCTACACCTTC.

Only a few counts were recorded for this clonotype. V usage is TRBV10-3 and J usage is TRBJ2-3; D is uncertain. This CDR3 comprises 12 residues. Germline V CDR1 and CDR2: ENHRY, SYGVKD. V was shortened by 6 bases and J by 1 base, with 5 bases between the two germline ends. In nucleotides, the CDR3 is TGTGCCATCAGCCCCGGCACAGATACGCAGTATTTT. Amino acid sequence: CAISPGTDTQYF.

This clonotype was recorded many times. The rearrangement links TRBV11-1 to TRBJ1-1; D is unclear. Trimming cost V 5 bases and J 0 bases, with 7 bases left between them. The germline V gene encodes CDR1 SGHAT and CDR2 FQDESV (reference sequence). The CDR3 loop spans 13 amino acids. The CDR3 protein is CASSPNLNTEAFF. CDR3 bases: TGTGCCAGCAGCCCCAACTTGAACACTGAAGCTTTCTTT.

This clonotype occurred a few times. The rearrangement uses TRBV5-4 and TRBJ2-5; D is unclear. V lost 2 bases to trimming and J lost 1 base, with 6 bases between them. This CDR3 is 13 amino acids long. CDR1 and CDR2 from the germline V gene are SGHNT and YYREEE (reference sequence). CDR3 amino acids: CASSLDTQETQYF. CDR3 nucleotide sequence: TGTGCCAGCAGCTTAGACACCCAAGAGACCCAGTACTTC. The full variable domain, with the rest looked up from reference TRBV5-4 and TRBJ2-5, is ETGVTQSPTHLIKTRGQQVTLRCSSQSGHNTVSWYQQALGQGPQFIFQYYREEENGRGNFPPRFSGLQFPNYSSELNVNALELDDSALYLCASSLDTQETQYFGPGTRLLVL.

The chain combines TRBV5-4 with TRBJ2-2, with D tentatively TRBD2 (6 bases). The CDR3 consists of 14 residues. Trimming cost V 3 bases and J 6 bases, with 12 bases left between them. Per the germline V gene, CDR1 is SGHNT and CDR2 is YYREEE (reference sequence). The CDR3 protein is CASSSQRAAGELFF. CDR3 bases: TGTGCCAGCAGCTCCCAGCGGGCGGCCGGGGAGCTGTTTTTT.

This clonotype has only a few counts. The CDR3 is CASSLKSYREAGANVLTF. The DNA of the CDR3 is TGTGCCAGCAGTTTAAAGAGCTACAGGGAGGCTGGGGCCAACGTCCTGACTTTC. The chain employs TRBV28 and TRBJ2-6; D could derive from TRBD1 or TRBD2 (6 bases each). The length of the CDR3 is 18 residues. Germline loops: CDR1 MDHEN, CDR2 SYDVKM. The V gene lost 2 bases and the J gene lost 2 bases, with 16 bases spanning the gap.

The rearrangement joins TRBV7-9 to TRBJ1-1; 7 positions agree with TRBD1. Germline CDR1 and CDR2: SEHNR and FQNEAQ (reference sequence). CDR3 length: 14 residues. J was trimmed by 10 bases and V by 5 bases; bases with no gene match: 13. The CDR3 reads CASSPAGSGGTAFF. In DNA form, the CDR3 reads TGTGCCAGCAGCCCCGCGGGGTCAGGGGGGACAGCTTTCTTT.

This clonotype was seen at least ten times. This chain links TRBV6-6 with TRBJ1-5; the D gene is possibly TRBD1 (5 bases). The length of the CDR3 is 15 residues. Looked up from germline, CDR1 is MNHNY and CDR2 is SVGAGI (reference sequence). Trimming stripped 5 bases from V and 2 bases from J, with 13 bases between. CDR3 region: CASSRGVEGNQPQHF. Written as DNA, the CDR3 is TGTGCCAGCAGTAGAGGGGTTGAGGGCAATCAGCCCCAGCATTTT.

The chain employs TRBV28 and TRBJ1-2; perhaps TRBD1 as D (5 bases). Trimming removed 7 bases at V and 7 bases at J, with 22 bases between. This CDR3 comprises 15 residues. From germline, CDR1 is MDHEN and CDR2 SYDVKM. As DNA, the CDR3 is TGTGCCAGCAACCCACAGGACCTCTATTCCTCTGGCTACACCTTC. As protein: CASNPQDLYSSGYTF.

This clonotype was recorded a few times. The rearrangement uses TRBV6-6 and TRBJ2-7; D is unresolved. The CDR3 length is 13 residues. V gave up 7 bases and J gave up 7 bases, with 17 bases separating them. Germline CDR1 reads MNHNY; CDR2 reads SVGAGI (reference sequence). CDR3 amino acids: CASKYSTTWEQYF. The CDR3 region has the DNA TGTGCCAGCAAGTACAGTACTACCTGGGAGCAGTACTTC.

The chain's CDR3 is CASSRQLAEQYF. CDR3 nucleotides: TGTGCCAGCAGTCGACAGCTGGCGGAGCAGTACTTC. V is TRBV28 and J is TRBJ2-7; tentatively, D is TRBD1 (5 bases). The CDR3 consists of 12 residues. Germline V lookup: CDR1 MDHEN, CDR2 SYDVKM. V gave up 5 bases and J gave up 7 bases, with 12 bases separating them.

This clonotype has only a few counts. This chain uses TRBV7-9 with TRBJ1-5; D call uncertain. The ends were cut back, 1 base at V and 1 base at J, with 11 bases in the middle. The CDR3 has 16 residues. Germline CDR1 is SEHNR and CDR2 is FQNEAQ (reference sequence). The CDR3 DNA reads as TGTGCCAGCAGCTTAGGTTCCGGACTAAGCAATCAGCCCCAGCATTTT. Amino acids: CASSLGSGLSNQPQHF. The full variable domain, its missing parts supplied by reference TRBV7-9 and TRBJ1-5, is DTGVSQNPRHKITKRGQNVTFRCDPISEHNRLYWYRQTLGQGPEFLTYFQNEAQLEKSRLLSDRFSAERPKGSFSTLEIQRTEQGDSAMYLCASSLGSGLSNQPQHFGDGTRLSIL.

The sample holds a few counts of this clonotype. The chain carries TRBV28 and TRBJ2-7, with 8 bases identical to TRBD1. The germline V gene encodes CDR1 MDHEN and CDR2 SYDVKM. V gave up 4 bases and J gave up 3 bases; unmatched junction bases: 5. CDR3 length equals 14 residues. Written as DNA, the CDR3 is TGTGCCAGCAGTTCCACAGGGGGAAACTACGAGCAGTACTTC. Translation gives CASSSTGGNYEQYF.

V usage is TRBV18 and J usage is TRBJ2-3, with D uncertain. This CDR3 has 13 amino acids. Germline CDR1 and CDR2: KGHSH and LQKENI. Trimming left V 2 bases short and J 4 bases short, with 7 bases between. The DNA of the CDR3 is TGTGCCAGCTCACCAGCCAGCGCAGATACGCAGTATTTT. Translating gives CASSPASADTQYF.

This clonotype was seen a handful of times. The rearrangement joins TRBV18 to TRBJ1-1, with 7 bases that match TRBD1. CDR1 and CDR2 (germline): KGHSH, LQKENI. The CDR3 has 15 residues. The V segment lost 3 bases and the J segment 3 bases; nucleotides outside the gene matches: 7. In DNA, the CDR3 is TGTGCCAGCTCACCTCACCCGGGACAGCACACTGAAGCTTTCTTT. The encoded protein is CASSPHPGQHTEAFF.

This clonotype was recorded many times. The CDR3 sequence: CASSSLRVYEQYF. Written as DNA, the CDR3 is TGTGCCAGCAGCTCTCTCCGAGTATACGAGCAGTACTTC. J is TRBJ2-7 and V is TRBV7-8; D is unresolved. CDR3 length: 13 residues. The V gene lost 4 bases and the J gene lost 4 bases, with 11 bases spanning the gap. CDR1 and CDR2 from the germline V gene are SGHVS and FQNEAQ.

This clonotype was counted between two and nine times. V usage is TRBV4-3 and J usage is TRBJ1-1; D possibly corresponds to TRBD1 (5 bases). V lost 0 bases, J lost 1 base, and 12 bases lay in between. Per the germline V gene, CDR1 is LGHNA and CDR2 is YSLEER. The CDR3 totals 16 residues. The CDR3 is CASSQDGTGENTEAFF. CDR3 nucleotide sequence: TGCGCCAGCAGCCAAGATGGCACAGGCGAGAACACTGAAGCTTTCTTT.

This clonotype has ten or more counts. This chain uses TRBV6-5 with TRBJ2-7; a possible D gene is TRBD1 (5 bases). CDR1 is MNHEY, CDR2 SVGAGI, per germline. CDR3 size: 14 residues. V was trimmed by 6 bases and J by 2 bases, leaving 14 bases between them. The CDR3 bases are TGTGCCAGCAGCCAGGGCCATAGAACCTACGAGCAGTACTTC. Its protein is CASSQGHRTYEQYF.

This clonotype was counted only a few times. The chain uses TRBV18 and TRBJ1-3, with TRBD1 as a possible D gene (6 bases). With 4 bases removed from V and 0 bases from J, the gap between germline ends came to 16 bases. Germline V CDR1 and CDR2: KGHSH, LQKENI. The CDR3 consists of 17 residues. CDR3 coding DNA: TGTGCCAGCTCACTTAGTCCCGGGACAAGCTCTGGAAACACCATATATTTT. It yields the protein CASSLSPGTSSGNTIYF.

This clonotype came up many times. The V call is TRBV29-1, the J call TRBJ2-5; no firm D call. From germline, CDR1 is SQVTM and CDR2 ANQGSEA. Between the trimmed V and J ends, which lost 3 bases and 0 bases, there was a span of 5 bases. This CDR3 contains 12 residues. The CDR3 region has the DNA TGCAGCGTTGAGGTTCACCAAGAGACCCAGTACTTC. Protein product: CSVEVHQETQYF.

This clonotype has just a few counts. The chain employs TRBV6-1 and TRBJ2-7, with D possibly matching TRBD1 (7 bases). Trimming stripped 5 bases from V and 7 bases from J, with 15 bases between. Looked up from germline, CDR1 is MNHNS and CDR2 is SASEGT. The CDR3 sequence is 13 residues long. Written as DNA, the CDR3 is TGTGCCAGCAGTCGAGGAGGGGGCCGTGAGCAGTACTTC. Its translation is CASSRGGGREQYF.